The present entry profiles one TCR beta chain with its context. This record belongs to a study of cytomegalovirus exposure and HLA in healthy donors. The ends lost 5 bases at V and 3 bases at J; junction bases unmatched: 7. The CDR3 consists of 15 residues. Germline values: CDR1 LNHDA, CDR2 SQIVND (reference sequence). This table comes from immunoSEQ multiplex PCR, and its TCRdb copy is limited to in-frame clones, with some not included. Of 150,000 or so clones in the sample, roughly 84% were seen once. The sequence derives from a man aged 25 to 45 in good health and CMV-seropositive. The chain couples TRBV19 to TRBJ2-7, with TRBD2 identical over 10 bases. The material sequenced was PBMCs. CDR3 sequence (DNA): TGTGCCAGTAGTCTGCTAGCGGGAGCCTTCTACGAGCAGTACTTC. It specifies CASSLLAGAFYEQYF.